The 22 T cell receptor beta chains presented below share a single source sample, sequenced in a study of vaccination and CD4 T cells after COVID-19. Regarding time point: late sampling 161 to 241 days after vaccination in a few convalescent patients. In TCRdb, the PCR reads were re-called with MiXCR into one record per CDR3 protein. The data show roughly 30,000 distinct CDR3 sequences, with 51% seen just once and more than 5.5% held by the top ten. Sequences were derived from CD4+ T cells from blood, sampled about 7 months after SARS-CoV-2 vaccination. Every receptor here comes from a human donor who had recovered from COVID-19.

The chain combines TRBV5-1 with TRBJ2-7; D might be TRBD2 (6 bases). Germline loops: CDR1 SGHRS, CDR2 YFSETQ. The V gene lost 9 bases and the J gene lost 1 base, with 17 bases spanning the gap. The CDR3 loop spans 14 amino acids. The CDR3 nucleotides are TGCGCCACGAGATCGGGACTCTTATCCTACGAGCAGTACTTC. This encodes CATRSGLLSYEQYF.

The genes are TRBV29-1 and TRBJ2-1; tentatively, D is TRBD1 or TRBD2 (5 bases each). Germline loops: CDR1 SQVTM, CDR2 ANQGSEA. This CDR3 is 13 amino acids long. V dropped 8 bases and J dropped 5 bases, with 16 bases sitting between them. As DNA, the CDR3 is TGCAGCCGTAGGTGGGACCAAGACAATGAGCAGTTCTTC. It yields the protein CSRRWDQDNEQFF.

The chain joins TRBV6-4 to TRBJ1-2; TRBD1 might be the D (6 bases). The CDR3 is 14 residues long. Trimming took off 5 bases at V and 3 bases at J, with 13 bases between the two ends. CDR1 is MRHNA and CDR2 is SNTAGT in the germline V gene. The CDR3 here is CASSNLEGDYGYTF. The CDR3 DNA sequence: TGTGCCAGCAGTAACCTCGAGGGGGACTATGGCTACACCTTC.

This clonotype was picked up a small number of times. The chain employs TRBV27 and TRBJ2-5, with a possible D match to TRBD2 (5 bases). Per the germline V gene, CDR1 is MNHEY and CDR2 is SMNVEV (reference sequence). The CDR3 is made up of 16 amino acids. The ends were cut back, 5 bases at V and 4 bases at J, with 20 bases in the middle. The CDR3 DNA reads TGTGCCAGCAGTCCTAATCGGGGTAGGGTGGTAGAGACCCAGTACTTC. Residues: CASSPNRGRVVETQYF.

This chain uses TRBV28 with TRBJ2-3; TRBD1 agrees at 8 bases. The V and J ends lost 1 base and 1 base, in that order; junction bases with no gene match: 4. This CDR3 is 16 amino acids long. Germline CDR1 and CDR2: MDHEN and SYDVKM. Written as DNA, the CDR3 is TGTGCCAGCAGTTTATTACCGGGACAGGGCACAGATACGCAGTATTTT. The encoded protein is CASSLLPGQGTDTQYF.

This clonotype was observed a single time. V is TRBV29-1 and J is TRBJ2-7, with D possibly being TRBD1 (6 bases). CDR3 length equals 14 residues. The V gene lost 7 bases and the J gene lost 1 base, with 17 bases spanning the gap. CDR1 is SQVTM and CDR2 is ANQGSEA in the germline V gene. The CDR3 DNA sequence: TGCAGCGCCAAGGTGGCCAGGGGATCCTACGAGCAGTACTTC. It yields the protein CSAKVARGSYEQYF.

Here the CDR3 reads CASSSAEETQYF. The CDR3 DNA sequence: TGTGCCAGCAGCTCCGCGGAAGAGACCCAGTACTTC. This rearrangement joins TRBV7-2 to TRBJ2-5; the D is unclear. CDR3 length equals 12 residues. Trimming shortened V by 4 bases and J by 3 bases, and 6 bases separated the two germline ends. Looked up from germline, CDR1 is SGHTA and CDR2 is FQGNSA.

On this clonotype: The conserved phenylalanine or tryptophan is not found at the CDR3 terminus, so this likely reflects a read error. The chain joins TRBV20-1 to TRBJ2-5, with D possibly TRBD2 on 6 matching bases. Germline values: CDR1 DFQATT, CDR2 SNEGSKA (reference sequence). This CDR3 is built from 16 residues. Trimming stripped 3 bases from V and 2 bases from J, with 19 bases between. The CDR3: CSASSGAHLWQETQYI. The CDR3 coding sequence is TGCAGTGCTAGTTCGGGAGCCCACCTCTGGCAAGAGACCCAGTACATC.

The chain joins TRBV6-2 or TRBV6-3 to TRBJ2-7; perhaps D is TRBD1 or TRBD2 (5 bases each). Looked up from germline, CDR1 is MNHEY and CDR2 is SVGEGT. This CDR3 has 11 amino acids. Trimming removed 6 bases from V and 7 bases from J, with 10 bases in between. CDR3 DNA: TGTGCCAGCAGCCCGGGGCGGGAGCAGTACTTC. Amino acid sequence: CASSPGREQYF.

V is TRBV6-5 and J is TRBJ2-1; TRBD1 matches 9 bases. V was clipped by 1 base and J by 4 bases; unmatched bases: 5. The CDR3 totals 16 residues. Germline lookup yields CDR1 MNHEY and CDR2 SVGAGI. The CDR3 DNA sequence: TGTGCCAGCAGTTACTTGACAGGGGGAATGTACAATGAGCAGTTCTTC. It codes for CASSYLTGGMYNEQFF.

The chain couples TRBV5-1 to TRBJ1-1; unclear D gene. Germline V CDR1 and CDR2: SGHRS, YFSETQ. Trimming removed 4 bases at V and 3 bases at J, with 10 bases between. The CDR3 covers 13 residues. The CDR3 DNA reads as TGCGCCAGCAGCCCGGAGGCCGACACTGAAGCTTTCTTT. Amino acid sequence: CASSPEADTEAFF.

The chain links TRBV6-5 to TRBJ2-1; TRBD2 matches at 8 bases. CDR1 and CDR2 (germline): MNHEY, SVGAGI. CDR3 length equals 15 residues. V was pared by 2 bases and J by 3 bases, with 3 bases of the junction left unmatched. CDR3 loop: CASSYAGGGYNEQFF. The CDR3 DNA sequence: TGTGCCAGCAGTTACGCGGGGGGAGGCTACAATGAGCAGTTCTTC.

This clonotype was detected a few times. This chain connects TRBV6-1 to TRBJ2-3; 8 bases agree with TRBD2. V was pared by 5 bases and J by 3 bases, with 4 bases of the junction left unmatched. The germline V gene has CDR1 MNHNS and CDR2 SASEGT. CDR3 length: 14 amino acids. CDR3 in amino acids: CASSKGLETDTQYF. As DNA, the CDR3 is TGTGCCAGCAGTAAGGGACTAGAAACAGATACGCAGTATTTT.

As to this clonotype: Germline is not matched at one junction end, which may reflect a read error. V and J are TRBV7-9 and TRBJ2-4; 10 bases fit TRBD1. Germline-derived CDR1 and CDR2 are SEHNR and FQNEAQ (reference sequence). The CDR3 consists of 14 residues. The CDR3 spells CADYRLTGGDIQYF. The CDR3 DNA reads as TGCGCGGATTATAGATTGACAGGGGGCGACATTCAGTACTTC.

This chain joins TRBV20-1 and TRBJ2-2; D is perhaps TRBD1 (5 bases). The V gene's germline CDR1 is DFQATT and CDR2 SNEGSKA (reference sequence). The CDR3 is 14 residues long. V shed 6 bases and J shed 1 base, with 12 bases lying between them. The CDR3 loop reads CSAAGIRNTGELFF. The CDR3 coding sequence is TGCAGTGCCGCAGGGATTAGGAACACCGGGGAGCTGTTTTTT.

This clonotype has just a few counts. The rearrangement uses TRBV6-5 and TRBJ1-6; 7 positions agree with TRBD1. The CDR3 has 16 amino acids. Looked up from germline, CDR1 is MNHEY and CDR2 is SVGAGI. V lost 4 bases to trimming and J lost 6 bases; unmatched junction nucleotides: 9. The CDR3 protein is CASSSLDRVRNSPLHF. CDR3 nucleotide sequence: TGTGCCAGCAGTTCCCTAGACAGGGTTCGTAATTCACCCCTCCACTTT.

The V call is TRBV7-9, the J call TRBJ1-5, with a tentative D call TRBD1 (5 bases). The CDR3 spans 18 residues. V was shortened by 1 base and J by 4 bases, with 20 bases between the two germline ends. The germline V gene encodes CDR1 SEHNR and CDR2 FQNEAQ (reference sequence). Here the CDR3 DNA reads TGTGCCAGCAGCTTAGGTGGGAGGGCGCAGGGTGGAAATCAGCCCCAGCATTTT. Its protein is CASSLGGRAQGGNQPQHF.

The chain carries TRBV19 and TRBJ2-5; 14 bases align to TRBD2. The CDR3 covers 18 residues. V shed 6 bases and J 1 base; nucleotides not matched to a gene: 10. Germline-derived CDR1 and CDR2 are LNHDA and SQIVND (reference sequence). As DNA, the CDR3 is TGTGCCAGTAGCCCGACGGGACTAGCGGGAGTGGGCCAAGAGACCCAGTACTTC. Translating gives CASSPTGLAGVGQETQYF. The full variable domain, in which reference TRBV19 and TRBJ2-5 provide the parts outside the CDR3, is DGGITQSPKYLFRKEGQNVTLSCEQNLNHDAMYWYRQDPGQGLRLIYYSQIVNDFQKGDIAEGYSVSREKKESFPLTVTSAQKNPTAFYLCASSPTGLAGVGQETQYFGPGTRLLVL.

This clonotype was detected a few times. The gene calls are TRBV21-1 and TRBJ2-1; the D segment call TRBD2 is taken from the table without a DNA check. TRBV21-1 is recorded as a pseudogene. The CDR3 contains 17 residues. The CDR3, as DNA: TGTGCCAGCAGCAAAGAACTGACTAGCGGGAGGAGTAATGAGCAGTTCTTC. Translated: CASSKELTSGRSNEQFF.

As DNA, the CDR3 is TGTGCCAGCAGTTACTCTGGTCGTTATAATTCACCCCTCCACTTT. Its translation is CASSYSGRYNSPLHF. V usage is TRBV6-5 and J usage is TRBJ1-6; D gene unclear. There are 15 residues in the CDR3. Per the germline V gene, CDR1 is MNHEY and CDR2 is SVGAGI. V dropped 0 bases and J dropped 4 bases, with 7 bases sitting between them.

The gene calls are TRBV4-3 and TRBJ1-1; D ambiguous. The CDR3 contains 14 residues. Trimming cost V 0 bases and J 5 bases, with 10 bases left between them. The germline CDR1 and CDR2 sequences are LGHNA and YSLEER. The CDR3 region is CASSQESGETEAFF. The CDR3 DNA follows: TGCGCCAGCAGCCAAGAGAGTGGGGAGACTGAAGCTTTCTTT.

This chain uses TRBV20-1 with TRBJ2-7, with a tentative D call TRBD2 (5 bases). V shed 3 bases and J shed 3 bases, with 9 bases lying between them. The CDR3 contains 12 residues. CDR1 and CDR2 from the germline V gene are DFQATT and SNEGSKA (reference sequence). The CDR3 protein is CSASGNSYEQYF. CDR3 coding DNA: TGCAGTGCTAGCGGGAACAGCTACGAGCAGTACTTC.